This TCR beta chain originates from a study of persistence of HIV-infected CD4 T cells. Study-wide background: A couple of participants gave one leukapheresis sample; others gave up to about 180 mL blood repeatedly.

Lysates of CMV-infected fibroblasts at around 9.8 ug/mL stimulated these cells. CD40L-negative CD69-negative CD45RO-high memory CD4+ T cells were sorted as populations depleted of antigen-responding cells. For at least 4 years, plasma HIV-1 RNA was undetectable (<50 copies/mL). On this clone itself: Antigen unknown.

The immunoSEQ assay was version 4, run in survey mode. Libraries were prepared by immunoSEQ multiplex PCR; TCRdb keeps only in-frame clonotypes and omits some of them. The sample yields 30,000 to 35,000 clones, around 82% seen once. Whole-study results and caveats: Within sorted populations, more oligoclonal TCRs accompanied more oligoclonal proviruses.

The origin of this receptor is an adult man with HIV who was CMV-seropositive. The sample here was CD4+ T cells sorted from PBMCs after 18-hour stimulation, taken from a patient who received antiretroviral therapy.

CDR3 in amino acids: CASSYSARSTLHF. Here the CDR3 DNA reads TGTGCCAGCAGTTACTCCGCCAGGTCTACCCTCCACTTT. This chain uses TRBV6-5 with TRBJ1-6; D call uncertain. Trimming took 0 bases from V and 14 from J, leaving 11 bases between them. The CDR3 runs 13 residues. Germline CDR1 and CDR2: MNHEY and SVGAGI.